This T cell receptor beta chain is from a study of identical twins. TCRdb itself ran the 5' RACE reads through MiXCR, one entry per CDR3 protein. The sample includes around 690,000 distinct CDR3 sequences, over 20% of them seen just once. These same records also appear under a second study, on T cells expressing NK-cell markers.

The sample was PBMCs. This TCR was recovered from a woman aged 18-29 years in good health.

CDR3 bases: TGTGCCAGCAGTACGAGCGGGAGGGCGTCGAGGGAGCAGTACTTC. Its translation: CASSTSGRASREQYF. V usage is TRBV12-3 or TRBV12-4 and J usage is TRBJ2-7, with 10 bases matching TRBD2. With 5 bases clipped from V and 7 bases from J, the junction kept 11 bases outside the gene matches. This CDR3 has 15 amino acids.